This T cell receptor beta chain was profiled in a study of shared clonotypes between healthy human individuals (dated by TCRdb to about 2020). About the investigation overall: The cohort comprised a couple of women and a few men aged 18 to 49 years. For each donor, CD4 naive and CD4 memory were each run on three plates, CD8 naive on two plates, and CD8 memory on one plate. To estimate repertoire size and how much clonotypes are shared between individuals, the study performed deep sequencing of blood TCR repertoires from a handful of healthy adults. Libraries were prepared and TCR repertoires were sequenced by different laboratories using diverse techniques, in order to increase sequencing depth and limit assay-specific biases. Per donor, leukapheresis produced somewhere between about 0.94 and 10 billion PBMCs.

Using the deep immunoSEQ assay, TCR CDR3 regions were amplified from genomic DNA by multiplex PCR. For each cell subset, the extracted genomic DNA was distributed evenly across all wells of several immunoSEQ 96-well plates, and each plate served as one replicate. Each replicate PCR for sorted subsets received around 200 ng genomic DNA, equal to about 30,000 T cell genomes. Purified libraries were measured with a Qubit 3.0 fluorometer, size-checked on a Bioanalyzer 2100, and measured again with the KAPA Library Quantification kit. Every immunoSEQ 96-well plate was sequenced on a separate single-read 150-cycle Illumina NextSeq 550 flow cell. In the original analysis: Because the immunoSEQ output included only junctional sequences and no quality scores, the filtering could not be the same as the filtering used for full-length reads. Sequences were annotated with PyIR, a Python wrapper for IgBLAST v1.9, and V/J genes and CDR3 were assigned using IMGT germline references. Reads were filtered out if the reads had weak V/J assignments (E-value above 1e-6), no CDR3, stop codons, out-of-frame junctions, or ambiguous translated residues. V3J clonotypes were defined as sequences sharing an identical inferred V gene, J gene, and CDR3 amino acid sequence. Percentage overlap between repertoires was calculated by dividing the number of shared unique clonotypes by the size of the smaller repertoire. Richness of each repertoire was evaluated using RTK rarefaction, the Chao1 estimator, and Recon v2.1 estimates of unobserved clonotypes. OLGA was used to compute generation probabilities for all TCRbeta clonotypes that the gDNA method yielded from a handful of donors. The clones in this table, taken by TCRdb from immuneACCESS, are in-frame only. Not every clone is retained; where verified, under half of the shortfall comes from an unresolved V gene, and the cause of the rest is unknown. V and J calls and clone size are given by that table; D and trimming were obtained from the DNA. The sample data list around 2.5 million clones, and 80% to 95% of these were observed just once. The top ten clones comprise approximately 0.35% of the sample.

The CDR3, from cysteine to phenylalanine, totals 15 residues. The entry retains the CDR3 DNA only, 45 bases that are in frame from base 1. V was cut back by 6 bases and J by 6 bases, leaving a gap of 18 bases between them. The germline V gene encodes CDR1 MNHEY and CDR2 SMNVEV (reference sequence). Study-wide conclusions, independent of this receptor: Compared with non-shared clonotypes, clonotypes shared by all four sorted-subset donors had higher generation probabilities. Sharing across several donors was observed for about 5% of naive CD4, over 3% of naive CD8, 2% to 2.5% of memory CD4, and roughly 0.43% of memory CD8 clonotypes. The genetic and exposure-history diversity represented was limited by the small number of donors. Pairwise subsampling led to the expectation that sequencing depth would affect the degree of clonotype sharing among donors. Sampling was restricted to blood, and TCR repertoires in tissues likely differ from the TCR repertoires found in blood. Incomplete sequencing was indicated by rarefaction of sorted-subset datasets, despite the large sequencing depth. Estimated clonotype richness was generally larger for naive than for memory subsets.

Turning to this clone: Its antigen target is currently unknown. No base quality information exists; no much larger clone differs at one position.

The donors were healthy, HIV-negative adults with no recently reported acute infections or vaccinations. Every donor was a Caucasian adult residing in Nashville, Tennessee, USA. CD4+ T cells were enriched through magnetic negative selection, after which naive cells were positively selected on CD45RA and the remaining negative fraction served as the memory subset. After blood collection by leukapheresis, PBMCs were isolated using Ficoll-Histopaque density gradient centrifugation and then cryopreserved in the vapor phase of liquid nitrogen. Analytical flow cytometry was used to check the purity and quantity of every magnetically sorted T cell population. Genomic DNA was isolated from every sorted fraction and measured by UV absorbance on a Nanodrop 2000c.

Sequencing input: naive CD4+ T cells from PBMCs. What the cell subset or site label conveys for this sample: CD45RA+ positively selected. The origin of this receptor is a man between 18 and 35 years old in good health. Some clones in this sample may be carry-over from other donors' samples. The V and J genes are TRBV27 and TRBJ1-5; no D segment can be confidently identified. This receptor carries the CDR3 CASRNSARWVQPQHF. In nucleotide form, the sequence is TGTGCCAGCAGAAACAGCGCCCGGTGGGTTCAGCCCCAGCATTTT.